This TCR beta chain is drawn from a study of blood T cell repertoires in COVID-19 (dated by TCRdb to about 2020). For context, the study as a whole: Samples from collaborators originated in the United States, Italy and Spain and spanned both the acute and convalescent phases of COVID-19. The prospective study material was composed of cDNA or gDNA derived from T cells, B-cell-depleted T cells, or PBMCs. Deeply sampled blood TCRbeta repertoires from subjects exposed to, actively infected with, or recovered from COVID-19 were included in the dataset. The repertoires were released in a freely available public database intended as a resource for research on the immune response to SARS-CoV-2. Samples came from the ongoing ImmuneRACE study (first 160 participants) plus 1,254 subjects from 6 global collaborators. The sample metadata nearly always contained a de-identified subject ID, COVID-19 status, age in years and sex. Where HLA class I and class II types were available, the types were taken from metadata supplied by the sample provider, not from assay-based typing.

Including cysteine and phenylalanine, the CDR3 has 17 amino acids. Only CDR3 DNA remains: 51 bases, in frame from the first base. Trimming removed 2 bases from V and 0 bases from J, leaving 14 bases between the germline ends. The germline V gene supplies CDR1 MDHEN and CDR2 SYDVKM. The paper's findings and limits, for the study overall: Clinical and demographic metadata were provided uncurated, with the amount varying by source and participant.

Concerning this clone: Which antigen it targets is not known. Base-call qualities are not available, and no considerably larger clone is one nucleotide away.

TCRbeta CDR3 regions were amplified from genomic DNA using the immunoSEQ Assay, a bias-controlled multiplex PCR. The authors' pipeline ran thus. The number of nucleated cells in each sample was estimated by amplification of reference gene primers within the assay. Sequence reads were collapsed and filtered to measure the absolute abundance of every unique TCRbeta CDR3 rearrangement. Productive Simpson clonality was computed per sample as the square root of Simpson's diversity index over productive rearrangements. This immuneACCESS table, as held by TCRdb, lists in-frame sequences with V and J called but not all clones. Of the missing ones, under half trace to an unresolved V gene in checked studies; the others have no known cause. V and J calls and clone size are copied from that table; D and trimming were computed from the DNA. The sample has about 150,000 clones on record, 90% to 95% of them singletons. Around 0.53% of the sample is taken by the ten largest.

The collaborating institutions used their own protocols to collect whole blood in K2EDTA tubes. For TCRbeta analysis, collaborator samples were shipped as frozen whole blood, as isolated PBMCs, or as DNA extracted from either sample type. Sequenced: peripheral blood. This receptor was identified in a man in his fifties with acute or convalescent COVID-19. The sequence links TRBV28 to TRBJ1-3; too little of a D gene remains to name it. The CDR3 protein is CASSLGLGRSSGNTIYF. The bases read TGTGCCAGCAGTTTAGGGTTGGGCAGAAGCTCTGGAAACACCATATATTTT.